This TCR beta chain was captured by sequencing in a study of beta chain features in type 1 diabetes. There are a few counts of this clone. The CDR3 has 15 amino acids. Trimming took off 0 bases at V and 1 base at J, with 11 bases between the two ends. Germline CDR1 and CDR2: GTSNPN and SVGIG (reference sequence). The study reverse transcribed the entire isolated RNA, so it sequenced expressed TCRB transcripts. Clones were read by immunoSEQ multiplex PCR, and TCRdb kept only the in-frame ones, dropping some. This sample has under 300,000 clones, with around a quarter found just once. Cell sorting via CD45RO/CCR7/CD25/CD127/CD95/CD27 was performed to obtain CD4+ naive, central memory, regulatory and stem cell-like memory cells.

The sample comprised central memory CD4+ T cells from blood. The chain employs TRBV30 and TRBJ2-3; D unclear. The origin of this receptor is a man aged 30-40 years in good health. The CDR3 is CAWSVPKGRTDTQYF. CDR3 coding DNA: TGTGCCTGGAGTGTACCTAAGGGCCGCACAGATACGCAGTATTTT.